The present T cell receptor beta chain was sequenced within a study of Tregs in tolerant kidney transplant recipients. Overall study: Related graft donors supplied nonmyeloablative bone marrow transplants, and mixed chimerism was transient.

With respect to this clone: Sequencing ends 3 residues short of the CDR3 end; the germline J gene provides the rest.

The table came from immunoSEQ multiplex PCR; TCRdb's copy has only in-frame clones and leaves some out. This sample contains tens of thousands of clones. Germline loops: CDR1 SGHNT, CDR2 YENEEA. The CDR3 spans 13 residues. Trimming cost V 4 bases and J 5 bases; bases outside gene matches: 0. The sequence came from a human donor who received a combined kidney and bone marrow transplant. The V gene is TRBV11-3, the J gene TRBJ2-5, with TRBD2 identical over 11 bases. This specimen was CD4+ T cells from blood, taken before the transplant. CDR3 in amino acids: CASSWTSGETQYF. CDR3 DNA, as far as it was read: TGTGCCAGCAGCTGGACTAGCGGGGAGACC. The full variable domain, with the rest looked up from reference TRBV11-3 and TRBJ2-5, is EAGVVQSPRYKIIEKKQPVAFWCNPISGHNTLYWYLQNLGQGPELLIRYENEEAVDDSQLPKDRFSAERLKGVDSTLKIQPAELGDSAVYLCASSWTSGETQYFGPGTRLLVL.